This T cell receptor beta chain was captured in a study of cytomegalovirus exposure and HLA in healthy donors. Study-wide findings and caveats: One variant, a missense change in DCLRE1C, was linked in a later analysis to TCR beta V- and J-gene trimming. According to a later analysis, donors in an Asian-associated ancestry cluster reportedly had fewer N-insertions than the roughly 670-donor mean.

The germline CDR1 and CDR2 sequences are LNHDA and SQIVND (reference sequence). With 5 bases clipped from V and 2 bases from J, the junction kept 0 bases outside the gene matches. The CDR3 is 15 amino acids. PCR used 60 Vbeta primers and 13 Jbeta primers. Profiled with immunoSEQ multiplex PCR; TCRdb holds only in-frame clones, not every one. The table shows about 82,000 clones, with approximately 79% occurring only once. In regard to this clone: What it binds is not known.

The TCR sequence derives from a human donor in good health. Input material: PBMCs. The rearrangement links TRBV19 to TRBJ2-6; TRBD1 agrees at 10 bases. CDR3 sequence (DNA): TGTGCCAGTAGTGGGACAGGGGCTGGGGCCAACGTCCTGACTTTC. Translating gives CASSGTGAGANVLTF.